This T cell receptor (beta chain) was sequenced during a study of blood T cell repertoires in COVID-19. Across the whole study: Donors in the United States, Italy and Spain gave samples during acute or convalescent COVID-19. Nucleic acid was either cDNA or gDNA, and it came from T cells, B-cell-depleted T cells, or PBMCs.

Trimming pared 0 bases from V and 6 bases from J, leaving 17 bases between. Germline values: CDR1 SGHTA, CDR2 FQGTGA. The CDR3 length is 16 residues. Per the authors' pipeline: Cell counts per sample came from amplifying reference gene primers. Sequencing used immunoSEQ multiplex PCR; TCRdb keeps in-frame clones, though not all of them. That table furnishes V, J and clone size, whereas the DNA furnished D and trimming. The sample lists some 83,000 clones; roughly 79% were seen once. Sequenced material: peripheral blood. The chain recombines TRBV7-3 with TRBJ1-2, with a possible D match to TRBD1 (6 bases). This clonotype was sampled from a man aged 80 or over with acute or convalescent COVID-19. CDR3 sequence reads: CASSLTSGTGTNGYTF. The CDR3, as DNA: TGTGCCAGCAGCTTAACGTCGGGTACAGGGACGAATGGCTACACCTTC.